A selection of T cell receptor beta chains follows, all from one sample in a study of OX40 agonist ivuxolimab in advanced cancers. The data were produced by immunoSEQ multiplex PCR, yet TCRdb's version contains in-frame clones alone and is incomplete. Of about 91,000 clones listed, 84% were seen once; the top ten hold 1% to 1.3%. The sample here was CD4+ or CD8+ T cells sorted from blood, taken in a trial of the OX40 agonist ivuxolimab. The receptor source for this set is an adult with an advanced solid tumor such as melanoma, head and neck, liver or kidney cancer. Both conserved end residues are part of each CDR3. A D gene is named only where the DNA matches it firmly. Not all rows give a size; the values are once, few, many and, for expanded clones, a class.

d_call	clone_size	v_call	j_call	cdr3_aa	cdr3_nt
TRBD2	NA	TRBV9	TRBJ2-3	CASSSRGGADTQYF	TGTGCCAGCAGCTCGCGCGGGGGGGCAGATACGCAGTATTTT
NA	NA	TRBV18	TRBJ1-1	CASSPPNSFMNTEAFF	TGTGCCAGCTCACCACCGAACAGCTTCATGAACACTGAAGCTTTCTTT
TRBD1	NA	TRBV7-2	TRBJ2-2	CASSERQGGNTGELFF	TGTGCCAGCAGCGAAAGACAGGGCGGGAACACCGGGGAGCTGTTTTTT
TRBD1	once	TRBV7-2	TRBJ1-2	CASSLGTGVGGYTF	TGTGCCAGCAGCCTAGGGACAGGGGTGGGCGGCTACACCTTC
NA	NA	TRBV6-5	TRBJ1-3	CASRRTSLNTIYF	TGTGCCAGCAGGCGGACGTCCCTCAACACCATATATTTT
TRBD1	NA	TRBV6-6	TRBJ1-5	CASSDQGGNQPQHF	TGTGCCAGCAGTGACCAGGGGGGCAATCAGCCCCAGCATTTT
NA	NA	TRBV16	TRBJ1-4	CASSQQRGEKLFF	TGTGCCAGCAGCCAACAGCGGGGCGAAAAACTGTTTTTT
NA	NA	TRBV5-1	TRBJ1-2	CASSLEGGNYGYTF	TGCGCCAGCAGCTTGGAGGGCGGCAACTATGGCTACACCTTC
TRBD1	NA	TRBV27	TRBJ2-1	CASTKTGEGYNEQFF	TGTGCCAGCACCAAGACAGGGGAAGGCTACAATGAGCAGTTCTTC
NA	NA	TRBV19	TRBJ2-7	CASSIRVRDYEQYF	TGTGCCAGTAGTATCAGGGTTCGGGACTACGAGCAGTACTTC
TRBD1	once	TRBV7-9	TRBJ2-3	CASSARGQLLTDTQYF	TGTGCCAGCAGCGCGAGGGGACAGTTACTCACAGATACGCAGTATTTT
NA	NA	TRBV15	TRBJ2-7	CATSSDYTEGLSYEQYF	TGTGCCACCAGCAGCGATTACACAGAGGGCTTATCCTACGAGCAGTACTTC
TRBD1	NA	TRBV4-2	TRBJ2-3	CASSQMGQGWTDTQYF	TGTGCCAGCAGCCAAATGGGACAGGGATGGACAGATACGCAGTATTTT
NA	NA	TRBV5-4	TRBJ1-2	CASSLDPVNYGYTF	TGTGCCAGCAGCTTGGATCCGGTAAACTATGGCTACACCTTC
NA	NA	TRBV21-1	TRBJ1-1	CASSTGSNTEAFF	TGTGCCAGCAGTACGGGCTCGAACACTGAAGCTTTCTTT
TRBD1	NA	TRBV6-5	TRBJ1-2	CASSLGDSSNYGYTF	TGTGCCAGCAGTCTCGGGGACAGTTCTAACTATGGCTACACCTTC
NA	NA	TRBV7-2	TRBJ2-3	CASSSEGGTQYF	TGTGCCAGCAGCTCTGAGGGGGGTACGCAGTATTTT
NA	NA	TRBV29-1	TRBJ1-2	CSVGNDINYGYTF	TGCAGCGTTGGGAATGATATTAACTATGGCTACACCTTC
NA	NA	TRBV4-3	TRBJ1-5	CASSQDSGGRSNQPQHF	TGCGCCAGCAGCCAAGATTCAGGAGGGAGGAGCAATCAGCCCCAGCATTTT
NA	NA	TRBV6-1	TRBJ1-5	CASNQGPNQPQHF	TGTGCCAGCAACCAGGGGCCCAATCAGCCCCAGCATTTT
TRBD1	once	TRBV7-2	TRBJ2-1	CASSPQGQFEQFF	TGTGCCAGCAGCCCCCAGGGACAGTTTGAGCAGTTCTTC
TRBD1	once	TRBV4-1	TRBJ1-4	CASSHIVRDRNEKLFF	TGCGCCAGCAGCCATATCGTCCGGGACAGAAATGAAAAACTGTTTTTT
NA	NA	TRBV7-9	TRBJ1-6	CASSLAATGDSPLHF	TGTGCCAGCAGCTTAGCTGCGACAGGAGATTCACCCCTCCACTTT
NA	NA	TRBV5-1	TRBJ1-6	CASSYSGYGDSPLHF	TGCGCCAGCAGCTATTCAGGGTATGGAGATTCACCCCTCCACTTT
NA	NA	TRBV18	TRBJ1-1	CASSKPGTEAFF	TGTGCCAGCTCAAAGCCAGGGACTGAAGCTTTCTTT
NA	NA	TRBV11-2	TRBJ1-1	CASSLVSAEAFF	TGTGCCAGCAGCTTAGTCTCAGCGGAAGCTTTCTTT
NA	NA	TRBV28	TRBJ1-2	CASSLRGSYGYTF	TGTGCCAGCAGTCTCAGGGGAAGCTATGGCTACACCTTC
NA	NA	TRBV7-6	TRBJ2-3	CASSLGGPYTDTQYF	TGTGCCAGCAGCTTAGGGGGGCCGTACACAGATACGCAGTATTTT
NA	NA	TRBV27	TRBJ1-1	CASSLRRVSEAFF	TGTGCCAGCAGTTTAAGGAGGGTCTCTGAAGCTTTCTTT
TRBD1	few	TRBV18	TRBJ1-5	CASSPQGDRGNQPQHF	TGTGCCAGCTCACCGCAGGGGGACAGGGGGAATCAGCCCCAGCATTTT
NA	NA	TRBV19	TRBJ2-4	CASSNQNIQYF	TGTGCCAGTAGTAACCAAAACATTCAGTACTTC
NA	NA	TRBV18	TRBJ2-1	CASSLGTDNEQFF	TGTGCCAGCTCACTAGGGACCGACAATGAGCAGTTCTTC
TRBD2	NA	TRBV25-1	TRBJ2-5	CASSVTGGRETQYF	TGTGCCAGCAGTGTTACGGGGGGGAGGGAGACCCAGTACTTC
NA	NA	TRBV5-1	TRBJ1-4	CASSLGQEEEKLFF	TGCGCCAGCAGCTTGGGACAGGAGGAAGAAAAACTGTTTTTT
NA	few	TRBV28	TRBJ1-5	CASSPLVEGNQPQHF	TGTGCCAGCAGTCCCCTTGTGGAGGGCAATCAGCCCCAGCATTTT
NA	NA	TRBV11-3	TRBJ1-2	CASSLAGTGLGYTF	TGTGCCAGCAGCTTAGCGGGGACCGGATTGGGCTACACCTTC
TRBD1	NA	TRBV28	TRBJ2-6	CASSFPRTGGDSGANVLTF	TGTGCCAGCAGTTTCCCCCGGACAGGGGGGGACTCTGGGGCCAACGTCCTGACTTTC
NA	few	TRBV6-6	TRBJ2-4	CASSQGILNIQYF	TGTGCCAGCAGCCAGGGGATTTTAAACATTCAGTACTTC
NA	once	TRBV7-9	TRBJ2-7	CASTLGGPVGYEQYF	TGTGCCAGCACCTTGGGTGGGCCCGTCGGCTACGAGCAGTACTTC
TRBD1	NA	TRBV10-3	TRBJ2-1	CAISVSQGASHEQFF	TGTGCCATCAGTGTCTCACAGGGGGCTTCGCATGAGCAGTTCTTC
TRBD2	NA	TRBV6-7	TRBJ2-3	CASSYSSSGATDTQYF	TGTGCCAGCAGTTACTCATCTAGCGGGGCTACAGATACGCAGTATTTT
NA	NA	TRBV4-2	TRBJ1-5	CASRPNQGSNQPQHF	TGTGCCAGCAGGCCGAATCAGGGAAGCAATCAGCCCCAGCATTTT